This T cell receptor beta chain was identified in a study of T cell responses to AZD1222 COVID-19 vaccine. General study results and limits: Close to half of spike-specific TCRs reportedly recognize unmutated variant regions.

Here immunoSEQ multiplex PCR was the method, and the copy in TCRdb shows in-frame clones only, minus some. In the table there are some 180,000 clones, roughly 94% of which are singletons. This CDR3 contains 14 residues. CDR1 and CDR2 (germline): MGHRA, YSYEKL. J was trimmed by 3 bases and V by 4 bases; bases with no gene match: 2. Turning to this clone: Its specificity is unknown.

This receptor was identified in an adult who received the AZD1222 COVID-19 vaccine. The chain uses TRBV4-1 and TRBJ2-2, with TRBD1 matching over 7 bases. The sample in question was peripheral blood, obtained 28 days after the second AZD1222 dose. The chain's CDR3 is CASSPGQHTGELFF. CDR3 nucleotide sequence: TGCGCCAGCAGCCCGGGACAGCACACCGGGGAGCTGTTTTTT.